These 4 T cell receptor beta chains share one sample of origin, sequenced in a study of T cell clonality in common variable immunodeficiency. Libraries were prepared by immunoSEQ multiplex PCR; TCRdb keeps only in-frame clonotypes and omits some of them. This sample carries roughly 50,000 clones, none of them present only once. Specimen: peripheral blood mononuclear cells. The receptors were gathered from a person between 18 and 75 years old in good health.

This clone was counted a few times. A junction boundary mismatches the germline segment, possibly from a read error. The sequenced fragment ends 3 residues before the CDR3 boundary, so the rest is inferred from the germline J gene. Within the sample, other DNA sequences also encode this same CDR3. V and J are TRBV7-3 and TRBJ2-2; tentative D call: TRBD2 (6 bases). Germline V gives CDR1 SGHTA, CDR2 FQGTGA. The length of the CDR3 is 15 residues. CDR3 DNA (partial): TGTGCCAGCAGCCGAGGAGGGGCGAACACAGGGGAG. Translation gives CASSRGGANTGE. The complete CDR3 sequence is CASSRGGANTGELFF.

As for this clone: The read falls 3 residues short of the CDR3 end, and the missing part is taken from the germline J gene. This chain connects TRBV5-6 to TRBJ1-1; D not resolved. Germline values: CDR1 SGHDT, CDR2 YYEEEE. Trimming took 3 bases from V and 7 from J, leaving 10 bases between them. CDR3 size: 12 residues. CDR3 DNA, as far as it was read: TGTGCCAGCAGCTATCTATTGATTGAA. It is translated as CASSYLLIE. The CDR3 in full is CASSYLLIEAFF.

Ten or more counts support this clone. The sequence runs out 3 residues before the end of the CDR3; the remainder is reconstructed from the germline J gene. The gene calls are TRBV10-3 and TRBJ1-2; D unclear. This CDR3 spans 15 amino acids. Germline assignment: CDR1 ENHRY and CDR2 SYGVKD. V lost 4 bases to trimming and J lost 1 base, with 13 bases between them. This CDR3 is CAISGSGVVNYGYTF. The part of the CDR3 DNA that was read is TGTGCCATCAGTGGTTCCGGGGTAGTTAACTATGGC.

This clone was detected many times. Read data end 3 residues before the CDR3 end; the end is taken from the germline J gene. V is TRBV6-1 and J is TRBJ1-1; D may be TRBD1 (5 bases). Germline V gives CDR1 MNHNS, CDR2 SASEGT. This CDR3 is 14 amino acids long. V was cut by 1 base and J by 7 bases, with 13 bases left in between. The CDR3 DNA, read in part, is TGTGCCAGCAGTGAAGGCTGGGGGGGGGTTGAA. Translating gives CASSEGWGGVE. The CDR3 in full is CASSEGWGGVEAFF.